The subject of this entry is one TCR beta chain. Its antigen specificity is not known. No per-base quality is available; no much larger clone lies one base away. Explained via the paper, the time point label denotes: blood 4 weeks post-SBRT, at nephrectomy. This specimen's treatment or condition label, per the study, means: 15 Gy SBRT to primary tumor, nephrectomy 4 weeks later. The samples were drawn from a clinical trial, where primary renal cell carcinomas were treated with 15 Gy of stereotactic body radiation therapy and then removed by nephrectomy 4 weeks afterward. To track tumor-enriched clonotypes, serial peripheral blood was sampled from radiation-treated patients at baseline and at 2 weeks and 4 weeks after SBRT. Every patient's renal cell carcinoma showed clear cell pathology. Genomic DNA for TCR sequencing was prepared using the QIAamp DNA Blood Mini Kit (Qiagen). Samples were included in the analyses only if all quality control checks were passed.

The CDR3 numbers 16 residues from cysteine through phenylalanine. Only CDR3 DNA remains: 48 bases, in frame from the first base. Trimming costs V 1 base and J 0 bases, and their ends lie 12 bases apart. The germline V gene yields MNHNS for CDR1 and SASEGT for CDR2. Following the manufacturer's recommendations, the immunoSEQ kit was used to generate TCR beta libraries from genomic DNA. For library preparation, a first multiplex PCR was performed with proprietary primers, followed by a second PCR in which unique barcodes were added, and bead cleanups were performed after each round. Each sample batch included a kit-provided positive control reaction and a negative control reaction. The final libraries underwent checking on an Agilent 4200 TapeStation D1000 ScreenTape, volumetric pooling, and quantification by qPCR. An Illumina NextSeq500 fitted with a MidOutput 150-cycle cartridge performed the sequencing, running 156 Read1 cycles and 15 Index1 cycles with the kit's custom primers. The pooled library was loaded at around 1.1 pM with a roughly 20% PhiX control spike-in. On the authors' methods: Vendor-processed data were analyzed in R, and a clonotype was defined as all T cells sharing the same CDR3 nucleotide sequence. For clone abundance analyses, frequencies were normalized to the 10,000 most abundant clones in each sample. Public T cell clones, which averaged fewer than five per sample, were excluded before analysis. A difference in abundance of at least 32-fold between compartments was used to define tumor-enriched and baseline blood-enriched clonotypes. A beta-binomial differential abundance model was applied to find clonotypes that expanded or contracted between blood time points. Tumor-blood repertoire similarity was measured with the Baroni-Urbani and Buser coefficient, and group comparisons used two-tailed Wilcoxon tests in R. Not all clones reach the TCRdb copy of this immuneACCESS table, which keeps in-frame sequences only. Checked studies attribute under half of the gap to unresolved V genes and leave the rest unexplained. The D gene and trimming were derived from the DNA, and the V and J assignments and clone size from that table. The sample yields around 180,000 clones; 88% were counted once. The top ten constitute around 11% of the sample.

This sample stems from a study of radiation and T cells in renal cell carcinoma (dated by TCRdb to 2018 to 2021). At the level of the whole study: In total, roughly 53 samples underwent TCR beta sequencing: 25 or so tumors plus 27 peripheral blood samples. A total of about 3.8 million unique CDR3 nucleotide sequences, encoding roughly 3,000,000 unique CDR3 amino acid sequences, were found across all 50 or so samples. The final blood draw was performed at 4 weeks after radiation, at the same time as nephrectomy. Broader findings and caveats from the paper: Because pretreatment tumor biopsies were not available, the baseline intratumoral presence of clonotypes could not be determined. In blood, the top tumor clonotypes increased between baseline and 2 weeks post-radiation and then shrank by 4 weeks, which suggests that tumor-resident clones expanded only transiently. Because the trial had a single-armed design, the trial could not examine how radiation dose or scheduling affected the TCR repertoire. Tracking of blood repertoire dynamics stopped at approximately four weeks after treatment, with no follow-up past that point.

Source: blood, taken from a patient whose treatment included radiotherapy and nephrectomy. The chain is assembled from TRBV6-1 and TRBJ1-1; no D segment can be confidently identified. The origin of this receptor is a woman aged 45-65 years with renal cell carcinoma. The sequenced DNA is TGTGCCAGCAGTGAAGAATCCCGGTGGGTGAACACTGAAGCTTTCTTT. Its amino acids are CASSEESRWVNTEAFF.